This TCR beta chain was sequenced during a study of T-cell reconstitution after alpha-beta-depleted transplantation in children. A TCRbeta library incorporating unique molecular identifiers was prepared. TCRdb redid the calling of the PCR reads with MiXCR, one entry per CDR3 protein. The table includes fewer than 550,000 distinct CDR3 sequences, around 9.9% detected once. The germline V and J ends were trimmed by 1 base and 7 bases, with 17 bases remaining between them. This CDR3 contains 16 residues. This clonotype was seen only a few times. The material sequenced was PBMCs from the stem cell graft donor, taken from the stem cell graft. The sequence derives from a human donor who donated a stem cell graft to a child with acute myeloid leukemia. The genes are TRBV12-3 or TRBV12-4 and TRBJ1-5, with no clear D. This CDR3 reads CASSLEGALVGQPQHF. The CDR3, as DNA: TGTGCCAGCAGTTTAGAGGGCGCCCTTGTGGGGCAGCCCCAGCATTTT.